This T cell receptor (beta chain) appears in the sequencing data of a study of CD8+ T cells in alopecia areata. Looking at the study overall: For the treated group, dosing was oral tofacitinib at 5 to 10 mg twice daily. Tofacitinib therapy took 6 to 18 months; 6 months off drug came after. Study-wide points: Normal skin contains resident alphabeta T cells, and these are also sequenced in scalp samples. Elevated clonality characterized lesional scalp relative to normal scalp, particularly in alopecia totalis/universalis.

There are a few counts of this clone. As yet, its antigen is unknown. Reverse transcription of extracted RNA yielded cDNA, which provided the sequencing template. The table came from immunoSEQ multiplex PCR; TCRdb's copy has only in-frame clones and leaves some out. The sample contains over 200,000 clones, about 53% of which appear only once. V lost 5 bases, J lost 2 bases, and 5 bases stayed unmatched. Germline-derived CDR1 and CDR2 are SGHAT and FQNNGV. The CDR3 contains 14 residues. This chain joins TRBV11-2 and TRBJ1-2; 7 positions match TRBD1. The clonotype comes from a human donor with alopecia areata. The sample was CD4+ T cells sorted from blood, taken at week 0. The CDR3 DNA follows: TGTGCCAGCAGCAGGGACAGCGTAAACTATGGCTACACCTTC. This encodes CASSRDSVNYGYTF.